This TCR beta chain came from a study of blood T cell repertoires in COVID-19. Study summary: The United States, Italy and Spain were the sources of the acute and convalescent COVID-19 samples.

Per the original methods: Amplified reference gene primers provided the basis for estimating nucleated cell counts. Method: immunoSEQ multiplex PCR; TCRdb's copy keeps in-frame clones and lacks some. That table furnishes V, J and clone size, whereas the DNA furnished D and trimming. The sample includes roughly 250,000 clones, about 70% of them seen just once. Germline V CDR1 and CDR2: LGHDT, YNNKEL (reference sequence). The CDR3 consists of 15 residues. The trim removed 0 bases at V and 7 bases at J, leaving 4 bases unmatched. The V gene is TRBV3-1 (or the pseudogene TRBV3-2), the J gene TRBJ2-1; 9 positions agree with TRBD2. The TCR comes from a woman aged 80 or over with acute or convalescent COVID-19. The material sequenced was peripheral blood. In nucleotides, the CDR3 is TGTGCCAGCAGCCAAGATGGCGGGGGGGCTAATGAGCAGTTCTTC. Translated, it gives CASSQDGGGANEQFF.